This TCR beta chain was retrieved from a study of OX40 agonist ivuxolimab in advanced cancers. Concerning this clone: The germline gene is not matched at one end of the junction; a read error may be the cause.

The CDR3 covers 14 residues. Germline assignment: CDR1 SSHAT and CDR2 FNYEAQ (reference sequence). The table came from immunoSEQ multiplex PCR; TCRdb's copy has only in-frame clones and leaves some out. The sample records fewer than 60,000 clones, approximately 90% being singletons. The clonotype originates from an adult with an advanced solid tumor such as melanoma, head and neck, liver or kidney cancer. The sequencing used CD4+ or CD8+ T cells sorted from blood, collected in a trial of the OX40 agonist ivuxolimab. The chain uses TRBV7-7 and TRBJ2-3; 11 bases align to TRBD1. The CDR3 spells CASSRTGGADTQYF. CDR3 DNA: TGTGCTAGCAGCCGGACAGGGGGCGCAGATACGCAGTATTTT.